This TCR beta chain was sequenced during a study of blood T cell repertoires in COVID-19. Study-wide background: The cDNA or gDNA used as material had been derived from T cells, B-cell-depleted T cells, or PBMCs.

Seattle researchers signed up patients amid active infection and tracked them longitudinally. Trimming shortened V by 3 bases and J by 9 bases, and 15 bases separated the two germline ends. The CDR3 sequence is 15 residues long. From germline, CDR1 is MGHRA and CDR2 YSYEKL. In the original processing: Reference gene primer amplification yielded estimated nucleated cell counts. Libraries were prepared by immunoSEQ multiplex PCR; TCRdb keeps only in-frame clonotypes and omits some of them. For V, J and clone size, that table is used; D and trimming come from the DNA. The data show some 370,000 clones, with about 90% seen just once and roughly 10% held by the top ten.

The sequence was obtained from a woman younger than 45 with COVID-19, enrolled during active disease. Source material: peripheral blood. The gene calls are TRBV4-1 and TRBJ1-6; D is uncertain. The CDR3 bases are TGCGCCAGCAGCCATCGACCCGCCGGGGTTTCACCCCTCCACTTT. Protein: CASSHRPAGVSPLHF.